A single sample is the source of the 7 T cell receptor beta chains below, sequenced in a study of shared clonotypes between healthy human individuals. The repertoire was sequenced with immunoSEQ multiplex PCR; TCRdb's copy has only in-frame clones and lacks some. The sample carries 1.6 million or so clones, around 97% recorded once. The sequenced sample consisted of naive CD4+ T cells sorted from blood. Subset noted: CD45RA+ positively selected. The receptor set was obtained from a man aged 25 to 40 in good health.

The DNA for the CDR3 is TGCGCCAGCAGTGATATTGAGCGGGCAAAAGAGACCCAGTACTTC. Protein product: CASSDIERAKETQYF. This chain links TRBV10-2 with TRBJ2-5, with D perhaps matching TRBD2 (6 bases). CDR1 WSHSY and CDR2 SAAADI come from the germline V gene. Trimming cost V 3 bases and J 3 bases, with 14 bases left between them. This CDR3 is built from 15 residues.

Comments on this clone: The sample carries other DNA sequences with the same CDR3. V usage is TRBV5-1 and J usage is TRBJ2-1; tentatively, D is TRBD2 (6 bases). This CDR3 region has 13 residues. V lost 3 bases, J lost 5 bases, and 9 bases lay in between. From germline, CDR1 is SGHRS and CDR2 YFSETQ. The CDR3 loop is CASSSLADNEQFF. CDR3 DNA: TGCGCCAGCAGCTCGTTAGCGGACAATGAGCAGTTCTTC.

The J gene is TRBJ1-5, the V gene TRBV28; D ambiguous. The CDR3 has 14 residues. V was shortened by 8 bases and J by 5 bases, with 16 bases between the two germline ends. CDR1 and CDR2 (germline): MDHEN, SYDVKM. CDR3 loop: CASLLGVGDQPQHF. For the CDR3, the DNA is TGTGCCAGCCTCCTCGGGGTCGGGGATCAGCCCCAGCATTTT.

The V and J genes are TRBV7-6 and TRBJ2-3; 10 bases match TRBD2. Germline V CDR1 and CDR2: SGHVS, FNYEAQ. J lost 0 bases, V lost 5 bases, and 23 bases had no gene match. The CDR3 has 22 amino acids. The CDR3 DNA follows: TGTGCCAGCAGCCCGATACCCGGTGCCCCAAGCGGGAGGGCCTCTAGCACAGATACGCAGTATTTT. Amino acids: CASSPIPGAPSGRASSTDTQYF.

The CDR3 here is CASSPRDRLNHEQYF. As DNA, the CDR3 is TGTGCCAGCAGTCCCCGGGACAGACTTAACCACGAGCAGTACTTC. V usage is TRBV28 and J usage is TRBJ2-7; TRBD1 aligns across 7 bases. CDR3 length: 15 amino acids. Germline CDR1 MDHEN, CDR2 SYDVKM. Trimming at V came to 5 bases and at J to 5 bases, leaving 12 bases not matched to a gene.

V is TRBV7-2 and J is TRBJ2-1, with D unclear. V lost 1 base to trimming and J lost 3 bases, with 10 bases between them. The CDR3 extends over 15 amino acids. Germline CDR1 SGHTA, CDR2 FQGNSA. CDR3 protein: CASSLGPGIYNEQFF. In DNA form, the CDR3 reads TGTGCCAGCAGCTTAGGTCCGGGCATCTACAATGAGCAGTTCTTC.

The CDR3 coding sequence is TGTGCCAGCAGAGGGACAGGGCGACGGACTGAAGCTTTCTTT. Translated, it gives CASRGTGRRTEAFF. The chain carries TRBV2 and TRBJ1-1; 9 nucleotides line up with TRBD1. V trimming: 6 bases; J trimming: 5 bases; junction bases outside the gene matches: 7. The germline CDR1 and CDR2 sequences are SNHLY and FYNNEI. The CDR3 covers 14 residues.